The 23 T cell receptor beta chains listed next were all sequenced from one sample in a study of cytomegalovirus exposure and HLA in healthy donors. Primers included in the PCR were 60 Vbeta and 13 Jbeta primers. TCRdb's table, derived via immunoSEQ multiplex PCR, lists solely in-frame clones and lacks some. Of roughly 100,000 clones detected, around 9.1% appear once; the ten largest clones hold less than 6%. Sequencing was performed on PBMCs. The receptors here all came from a man aged 40-49 years in good health and CMV-seropositive.

Notes on this clone: The junction and the germline gene differ at one end; a read error may be behind it. The same CDR3 also results from other DNA sequences found in this sample. The J gene is TRBJ1-1, the V gene TRBV5-4; the match to TRBD1 covers 7 bases. Germline V gene lookup returns CDR1 SGHNT and CDR2 YYREEE (reference sequence). This CDR3 has 15 residues. CDR3 coding DNA: TGTGCCAGCAGCAGGTCGACAGGGTTGGAGACTGAGGCTTTCTTT. Its translation: CASSRSTGLETEAFF.

This clone was counted only a few times. The genes are TRBV6-5 and TRBJ1-5, with D perhaps matching TRBD1 (5 bases). The CDR3 is 16 residues long. Germline V gene sequence: CDR1 MNHEY, CDR2 SVGAGI. V lost 4 bases to trimming and J lost 0 bases, with 13 bases between them. CDR3 in amino acids: CASSSGLSYSNQPQHF. The CDR3 bases are TGTGCCAGCAGTTCGGGACTTAGCTATAGCAATCAGCCCCAGCATTTT.

In its sample, this clone was seen a few times. The chain employs TRBV28 and TRBJ2-7, with 10 bases fitting TRBD1. V shed 6 bases, J shed 0 bases, and the junction held 8 bases outside the gene matches. The CDR3 length is 16 residues. Per germline, CDR1 MDHEN and CDR2 SYDVKM. CDR3 coding DNA: TGTGCCAGCAGATATGGACAGGGGGTGGCCTCCTACGAGCAGTACTTC. Translation: CASRYGQGVASYEQYF.

This chain connects TRBV28 to TRBJ1-1; D perhaps matches TRBD1 (6 bases). V lost 6 bases, J lost 3 bases, and 11 bases lay in between. The CDR3 is 13 amino acids. CDR1 and CDR2 from the germline V gene are MDHEN and SYDVKM. The CDR3, as DNA: TGTGCCAGCAGCATGGGACAATACACTGAAGCTTTCTTT. It codes for CASSMGQYTEAFF.

This clone was counted a few times. This chain links TRBV9 with TRBJ1-1; 9 bases are shared with TRBD1. Per germline, CDR1 SGDLS and CDR2 YYNGEE. V was clipped by 3 bases and J by 6 bases; unmatched bases: 9. This CDR3 comprises 15 residues. The CDR3 nucleotides are TGTGCCAGCAGCGAAACGGGACAGGGTGGCCCTGAAGCTTTCTTT. It codes for CASSETGQGGPEAFF.

The rearrangement joins TRBV5-1 to TRBJ2-5; 7 nucleotides line up with TRBD1. Germline V gives CDR1 SGHRS, CDR2 YFSETQ. With V trimmed by 0 bases and J by 5 bases, 7 bases remained unmatched. This CDR3 is built from 15 residues. The CDR3 DNA sequence: TGCGCCAGCAGCTTGGGGACAGGCCTATGGGAGACCCAGTACTTC. Protein product: CASSLGTGLWETQYF. The entire variable domain, with the rest obtained from reference TRBV5-1 and TRBJ2-5, is as follows: KAGVTQTPRYLIKTRGQQVTLSCSPISGHRSVSWYQQTPGQGLQFLFEYFSETQRNKGNFPGRFSGRQFSNSRSEMNVSTLELGDSALYLCASSLGTGLWETQYFGPGTRLLVL.

In its sample, this clone was seen a few times. The chain couples TRBV4-1 to TRBJ2-7; 12 positions agree with TRBD2. After removal of 0 bases from V and 7 bases from J, the junction contained 4 bases not matched to a gene. The germline V gene encodes CDR1 MGHRA and CDR2 YSYEKL. The CDR3 is made up of 15 amino acids. The CDR3 region is CASSQEWTSGIEQYF. Here the CDR3 DNA reads TGCGCCAGCAGCCAAGAGTGGACTAGCGGGATTGAGCAGTACTTC.

There are a few counts of this clone. The genes are TRBV6-5 and TRBJ2-7, with a weak D call TRBD2 (6 bases). Trimming stripped 7 bases from V and 7 bases from J, with 23 bases between. The CDR3 has 15 residues. Germline CDR1 reads MNHEY; CDR2 reads SVGAGI. The CDR3 DNA reads TGTGCCAGCAACTCCGAATTTAGCGGAGTTGGGGAGCAGTACTTC. Amino acids: CASNSEFSGVGEQYF.

The chain recombines TRBV30 with TRBJ2-7; weak D call: TRBD2 (6 bases). The V gene's germline CDR1 is GTSNPN and CDR2 SVGIG (reference sequence). The CDR3 runs to 13 residues. V was clipped by 0 bases and J by 6 bases, with 12 bases between them. The CDR3 nucleotides are TGTGCCTGGAGTGTAGTTGAGGAGGGCGAGCAGTACTTC. Residues: CAWSVVEEGEQYF.

The chain couples TRBV2 to TRBJ2-1; 7 bases align to TRBD2. Germline trimming cut 7 bases from V and 8 bases from J; bases unmatched to any gene: 20. This CDR3 has 17 residues. CDR1 SNHLY and CDR2 FYNNEI come from the germline V gene. The chain's CDR3 is CASTGINLGDYSDEQFF. The DNA for the CDR3 is TGTGCCAGCACCGGGATAAACTTAGGGGACTACTCCGATGAGCAGTTCTTC. The entire variable domain, with the rest obtained from reference TRBV2 and TRBJ2-1, is as follows: EPEVTQTPSHQVTQMGQEVILRCVPISNHLYFYWYRQILGQKVEFLVSFYNNEISEKSEIFDDQFSVERPDGSNFTLKIRSTKLEDSAMYFCASTGINLGDYSDEQFFGPGTRLTVL.

As concerns this clone: One junction end disagrees with the germline gene, perhaps due to a read error. The chain recombines TRBV12-5 with TRBJ2-1; D not certain. There are 16 residues in the CDR3. Looked up from germline, CDR1 is LGHNT and CDR2 is FRNRAP. The CDR3, as DNA: TGTGCTAGTGGTTTGGGAACATTATCCTCCAACAATGAGCAGTTCTTC. Protein: CASGLGTLSSNNEQFF.

The genes are TRBV25-1 and TRBJ1-1; 7 nucleotides match TRBD1. CDR3 size: 13 residues. With 5 bases clipped from V and 4 bases from J, the junction kept 4 bases outside the gene matches. Germline CDR1 reads MGHDK; CDR2 reads SYGVNS. This CDR3 is CASSQTGATEAFF. In DNA, the CDR3 is TGTGCCAGCAGTCAAACAGGGGCCACTGAAGCTTTCTTT.

This clone was found a few times. J is TRBJ2-1 and V is TRBV9; maybe TRBD2 (5 bases). This CDR3 region has 15 residues. Trimming took 3 bases from V and 1 from J, leaving 11 bases between them. CDR1 is SGDLS, CDR2 YYNGEE, per germline. The CDR3 DNA is TGTGCCAGCAGCGACGAGGGAAGGTCCTACAATGAGCAGTTCTTC. Amino acid sequence: CASSDEGRSYNEQFF.

The chain uses TRBV5-6 and TRBJ2-1; D is ambiguous. The germline gives CDR1 SGHDT, CDR2 YYEEEE. Between the trimmed V and J ends, which lost 4 bases and 7 bases, there was a span of 15 bases. The CDR3 runs to 14 residues. The chain's CDR3 is CASSVGLGSNEQFF. CDR3 DNA sequence: TGTGCCAGCAGCGTGGGTCTAGGTAGTAATGAGCAGTTCTTC. The full variable domain, completed using reference TRBV5-6 and TRBJ2-1, is DAGVTQSPTHLIKTRGQQVTLRCSPKSGHDTVSWYQQALGQGPQFIFQYYEEEERQRGNFPDRFSGHQFPNYSSELNVNALLLGDSALYLCASSVGLGSNEQFFGPGTRLTVL.

The V call is TRBV23-1, the J call TRBJ2-7; TRBD1 matches 9 bases. TRBV23-1 is an open reading frame whose function is uncertain. The trim removed 0 bases at V and 5 bases at J, leaving 17 bases unmatched. CDR3 length: 19 residues. The CDR3 bases are TGCGCCAGCAGTCAATCCGGGACAGGGAACCAACCAGGACTGAACGAGCAGTACTTC. Protein: CASSQSGTGNQPGLNEQYF.

This clone has more than one count but fewer than ten. This chain links TRBV7-8 with TRBJ2-3, with 12 bases aligning to TRBD2. Looked up from germline, CDR1 is SGHVS and CDR2 is FQNEAQ. This CDR3 is built from 17 residues. Trimming at V came to 5 bases and at J to 4 bases, leaving 10 bases not matched to a gene. The CDR3 loop is CASSRTSGMAIPDTQYF. The DNA for the CDR3 is TGTGCCAGCAGCCGGACTAGCGGGATGGCAATCCCAGATACGCAGTATTTT.

This clone was seen only a few times. The chain links TRBV11-2 to TRBJ2-1, with D possibly TRBD1 on 6 matching bases. The CDR3 spans 16 residues. Germline V gene lookup returns CDR1 SGHAT and CDR2 FQNNGV. Trimming stripped 5 bases from V and 5 bases from J, with 19 bases between. CDR3 residues: CASSILSGTNHNEQFF. The CDR3, as DNA: TGTGCCAGCAGCATTCTCTCCGGGACAAATCACAATGAGCAGTTCTTC.

J is TRBJ2-1 and V is TRBV7-9, with D possibly matching TRBD2 (6 bases). Between the trimmed V and J ends, which lost 5 bases and 1 base, there was a span of 12 bases. Germline V gives CDR1 SEHNR, CDR2 FQNEAQ (reference sequence). This CDR3 has 15 residues. The CDR3 nucleotides are TGTGCCAGCAGCAACACTAGCCCTTCCTACAATGAGCAGTTCTTC. Translating gives CASSNTSPSYNEQFF.

This chain connects TRBV5-8 to TRBJ2-1, with D possibly matching TRBD2 (6 bases). The germline gives CDR1 SGHTS, CDR2 YDEGEE. The length of the CDR3 is 15 residues. V lost 6 bases and J 8 bases, leaving 21 bases between the germline ends. CDR3 residues: CASTTAGPPDYEQFF. CDR3 coding DNA: TGTGCCAGCACCACCGCGGGACCTCCGGACTATGAGCAGTTCTTC.

The gene calls are TRBV7-9 and TRBJ2-3; 10 positions agree with TRBD2. The trim removed 5 bases at V and 3 bases at J, leaving 8 bases unmatched. Germline values: CDR1 SEHNR, CDR2 FQNEAQ (reference sequence). This CDR3 comprises 16 residues. The CDR3 coding sequence is TGTGCCAGCAGCCGCCAAGCGGGAGGGGGAACAGATACGCAGTATTTT. This codes for CASSRQAGGGTDTQYF.

The V call is TRBV28, the J call TRBJ1-1, with 9 bases aligning to TRBD1. Germline assignment: CDR1 MDHEN and CDR2 SYDVKM. After removal of 6 bases from V and 5 bases from J, the junction contained 10 bases not matched to a gene. The CDR3 runs to 15 residues. In nucleotides, the CDR3 is TGTGCCAGCAGGGTACAGGGGGCGCTCGGGACTGAAGCTTTCTTT. It encodes CASRVQGALGTEAFF.

This rearrangement joins TRBV5-8 to TRBJ1-2; D possibly corresponds to TRBD1 (5 bases). The germline gives CDR1 SGHTS, CDR2 YDEGEE. V gave up 1 base and J gave up 6 bases, with 16 bases separating them. The CDR3 is made up of 15 amino acids. This CDR3 reads CASSLWIQGTDGYTF. CDR3 coding DNA: TGTGCCAGCAGCTTGTGGATCCAGGGTACGGATGGCTACACCTTC.

This clone was seen a handful of times. V usage is TRBV19 and J usage is TRBJ2-1; D unclear. CDR1 and CDR2 (germline): LNHDA, SQIVND (reference sequence). Trimming took off 5 bases at V and 7 bases at J, with 9 bases between the two ends. The CDR3 loop spans 12 amino acids. The CDR3 sequence: CASSYPENEQFF. DNA for the CDR3: TGTGCCAGTAGTTACCCGGAGAATGAGCAGTTCTTC.